These 21 T cell receptor beta chains came from one sample sequenced in a study of response to subunit inactivated influenza vaccine. MiXCR, applied by TCRdb to the RT-PCR reads, yields one record per CDR3 protein. The sample has roughly 190,000 distinct CDR3 sequences, 13% to 15% seen once; the top ten hold approximately 27%. Material: CD8+ T cells sorted from PBMCs, obtained around 5 days after vaccination. Receptors were obtained from a man in his fifties who received an inactivated influenza vaccine.

The chain is built from TRBV7-3 and TRBJ2-1; possible D gene TRBD2, 6 bases. Germline CDR1 SGHTA, CDR2 FQGTGA. CDR3 length: 16 residues. V was shortened by 2 bases and J by 3 bases, with 14 bases between the two germline ends. For the CDR3, the DNA is TGTGCCAGCAGCTTAGATGGGGGGTTGAACTACAATGAGCAGTTCTTC. Protein: CASSLDGGLNYNEQFF.

This chain links TRBV5-5 with TRBJ2-7; D may be TRBD1 or TRBD2 (5 bases each). This CDR3 contains 11 residues. The V gene's germline CDR1 is SGHKS and CDR2 YYEKEE (reference sequence). The V gene lost 9 bases and the J gene lost 2 bases, with 9 bases spanning the gap. In DNA, the CDR3 is TGTGCCATGGGACCTACCTACGAGCAGTACTTC. It encodes CAMGPTYEQYF.

The table lists this clonotype with a few counts. This sequence joins TRBV20-1 and TRBJ2-2, with D hard to call. CDR3 length: 13 residues. Germline V lookup: CDR1 DFQATT, CDR2 SNEGSKA (reference sequence). The V and J ends lost 0 bases and 3 bases respectively, with 5 bases between them. CDR3: CSARDLYTGELFF. In nucleotides, the CDR3 is TGCAGTGCTAGAGATCTGTACACCGGGGAGCTGTTTTTT.

In this sample, this clonotype turned up many times. The chain carries TRBV29-1 and TRBJ2-7; D call uncertain. CDR3 length equals 15 residues. Between the trimmed V and J ends, which lost 2 bases and 0 bases, there was a span of 14 bases. Germline CDR1 SQVTM, CDR2 ANQGSEA. CDR3 sequence: CSVEYRHLSSYEQYF. The CDR3 bases are TGCAGCGTTGAATATAGACACCTGAGCTCCTACGAGCAGTACTTC.

The chain has TRBV6-1 and TRBJ2-3; D may correspond to TRBD1 or TRBD2 (6 bases each). Germline V lookup: CDR1 MNHNS, CDR2 SASEGT. V shed 5 bases and J shed 2 bases, with 14 bases lying between them. This CDR3 spans 15 amino acids. The CDR3 is CASSPVTGATDTQYF. The CDR3 region has the DNA TGTGCCAGCAGTCCCGTAACGGGGGCCACAGATACGCAGTATTTT.

This clonotype has more than one count but fewer than ten. The chain recombines TRBV12-3 or TRBV12-4 with TRBJ1-5, with D maybe TRBD1 (5 bases). V was trimmed by 4 bases and J by 5 bases, leaving 12 bases between them. This CDR3 spans 14 amino acids. Here the CDR3 DNA reads TGTGCCAGCAGTTACGAGGGGAGCTATCAGCCCCAGCATTTT. Translating it yields CASSYEGSYQPQHF.

The chain joins TRBV19 to TRBJ2-7; the D call may be TRBD1 or TRBD2 (5 bases each). The germline V gene encodes CDR1 LNHDA and CDR2 SQIVND (reference sequence). The V and J ends lost 4 bases and 6 bases respectively, with 13 bases between them. This CDR3 comprises 13 residues. CDR3 sequence (DNA): TGTGCCAGTAGTACCCATTATGGGGGCGAGCAGTACTTC. Protein: CASSTHYGGEQYF.

This clonotype was counted only a few times. In DNA form, the CDR3 reads TGCGCCAGCAGCCAAGAGGCCCCCCTCGGCGGGACCCAGTACTTC. This gives the protein CASSQEAPLGGTQYF. The V call is TRBV4-1, the J call TRBJ2-5; D remains ambiguous. V lost 0 bases to trimming and J lost 7 bases, with 15 bases between them. The CDR3 extends over 15 amino acids. CDR1 and CDR2 from the germline V gene are MGHRA and YSYEKL.

There are many counts of this clonotype. The genes are TRBV25-1 and TRBJ2-2; D is unclear. The CDR3 contains 15 residues. Per germline, CDR1 MGHDK and CDR2 SYGVNS. Trimming shortened V by 1 base and J by 0 bases, and 6 bases separated the two germline ends. The CDR3, as DNA: TGTGCCAGCAGTGAATTCTTCTCGAACACCGGGGAGCTGTTTTTT. Translation: CASSEFFSNTGELFF. The whole variable domain, filled in from reference TRBV25-1 and TRBJ2-2, reads EADIYQTPRYLVIGTGKKITLECSQTMGHDKMYWYQQDPGMELHLIHYSYGVNSTEKGDLSSESTVSRIRTEHFPLTLESARPSHTSQYLCASSEFFSNTGELFFGEGSRLTVL.

This clonotype was detected only a few times. The rearrangement links TRBV27 to TRBJ2-3, with 7 bases aligning to TRBD2. There are 15 residues in the CDR3. V gave up 1 base and J gave up 2 bases; unmatched junction bases: 3. Germline assignment: CDR1 MNHEY and CDR2 SMNVEV (reference sequence). In DNA, the CDR3 is TGTGCCAGCAGTTTATGGGGAGGGGACACAGATACGCAGTATTTT. The encoded protein is CASSLWGGDTDTQYF.

There are a few counts of this clonotype. The chain joins TRBV5-6 to TRBJ2-1; 8 bases are a match to TRBD2. The V segment lost 0 bases and the J segment 2 bases; nucleotides outside the gene matches: 1. Germline V CDR1 and CDR2: SGHDT, YYEEEE. The CDR3 loop spans 15 amino acids. The CDR3 coding sequence is TGTGCCAGCAGCTTGGACGGGGGGGCCTACAATGAGCAGTTCTTC. Translation gives CASSLDGGAYNEQFF. Full variable domain (remainder filled in from reference TRBV5-6 and TRBJ2-1): DAGVTQSPTHLIKTRGQQVTLRCSPKSGHDTVSWYQQALGQGPQFIFQYYEEEERQRGNFPDRFSGHQFPNYSSELNVNALLLGDSALYLCASSLDGGAYNEQFFGPGTRLTVL.

This clonotype was counted only a few times. The chain links TRBV4-2 to TRBJ2-7; 11 bases agree with TRBD2. V gave up 0 bases and J gave up 7 bases; unmatched junction bases: 5. Germline CDR1 and CDR2: LGHNA and YNFKEQ. CDR3 length equals 15 residues. CDR3 protein: CASSQDLAGGEEQYF. The CDR3 region has the DNA TGTGCCAGCAGCCAAGATTTAGCGGGAGGGGAAGAGCAGTACTTC.

This chain links TRBV3-1 with TRBJ2-7; 7 nucleotides agree with TRBD2. The length of the CDR3 is 16 residues. V gave up 6 bases and J gave up 0 bases; unmatched junction bases: 11. The germline V gene has CDR1 LGHDT and CDR2 YNNKEL (reference sequence). The CDR3 coding sequence is TGTGCCAGCAGTTCTGTCGGGGGGTACAACTCCTACGAGCAGTACTTC. Residues: CASSSVGGYNSYEQYF.

The chain employs TRBV6-2 or TRBV6-3 and TRBJ1-1, with D uncertain. The V and J ends lost 11 bases and 1 base respectively, with 14 bases between them. Germline V gene sequence: CDR1 MNHEY, CDR2 SVGEGT. CDR3 length: 13 amino acids. The CDR3 region has the DNA TGTGCCTCCCAGCCGGGAAGGAACACTGAAGCTTTCTTT. Encoded protein: CASQPGRNTEAFF.

Only a few counts were recorded for this clonotype. This chain uses TRBV11-2 with TRBJ1-6; unclear D gene. Germline V gene lookup returns CDR1 SGHAT and CDR2 FQNNGV. The CDR3 has 15 residues. Trimming pared 1 base from V and 4 bases from J, leaving 8 bases between. The DNA of the CDR3 is TGTGCCAGCAGCTTAGGCGCAGCTTATAATTCACCCCTCCACTTT. Encoded protein: CASSLGAAYNSPLHF.

The table lists this clonotype with many counts. The chain is built from TRBV4-1 and TRBJ2-2, with D uncertain. Per the germline V gene, CDR1 is MGHRA and CDR2 is YSYEKL. The CDR3 extends over 12 amino acids. Trimming took 2 bases from V and 7 from J, leaving 5 bases between them. The CDR3 bases are TGCGCCAGCAGCCAATTTGACGGGGAGCTGTTTTTT. It codes for CASSQFDGELFF.

This clonotype was detected many times. The chain recombines TRBV12-3 or TRBV12-4 with TRBJ1-4; D possibly corresponds to TRBD1 (6 bases). The CDR3 is made up of 15 amino acids. Trimming stripped 3 bases from V and 10 bases from J, with 18 bases between. CDR3 loop: CASSLDRGAIGKLFF. The CDR3 DNA reads as TGTGCCAGCAGTTTGGACCGGGGGGCCATTGGAAAACTGTTTTTT.

This clonotype was found a few times. This chain uses TRBV7-6 with TRBJ2-7; tentatively, D is TRBD2 (5 bases). This CDR3 region has 15 residues. Germline CDR1 is SGHVS and CDR2 is FNYEAQ. V was pared by 0 bases and J by 6 bases, with 15 bases between. CDR3 coding DNA: TGTGCCAGCAGCTTAGCCTCGGGAACTGACGTCGAGCAGTACTTC. Protein: CASSLASGTDVEQYF. Looking up the rest from reference TRBV7-6 and TRBJ2-7 gives the full variable domain: GAGVSQSPRYKVTKRGQDVALRCDPISGHVSLYWYRQALGQGPEFLTYFNYEAQQDKSGLPNDRFSAERPEGSISTLTIQRTEQRDSAMYRCASSLASGTDVEQYFGPGTRLTVT.

This clonotype was counted only a few times. This chain joins TRBV25-1 and TRBJ1-6, with D possibly TRBD1 on 5 matching bases. Germline V lookup: CDR1 MGHDK, CDR2 SYGVNS. The CDR3 contains 10 residues. Trimming shortened V by 8 bases and J by 9 bases, and 5 bases separated the two germline ends. This CDR3 reads CASGTSPLHF. For the CDR3, the DNA is TGTGCCAGCGGGACTTCACCCCTCCACTTT.

This chain's CDR3 is CASSSQPGLLYEQYF. The CDR3 DNA reads TGTGCCAGCAGCTCCCAACCGGGACTACTCTACGAGCAGTACTTC. This sequence joins TRBV7-8 and TRBJ2-7; 7 nucleotides agree with TRBD2. The CDR3 extends over 15 amino acids. CDR1 and CDR2 (germline): SGHVS, FQNEAQ. With V trimmed by 4 bases and J by 3 bases, 9 bases remained unmatched.

This clonotype occurred a few times. The chain employs TRBV29-1 and TRBJ1-2, with D possibly being TRBD1 (5 bases). The germline CDR1 and CDR2 sequences are SQVTM and ANQGSEA. Trimming removed 0 bases at V and 4 bases at J, with 9 bases between. CDR3 length equals 13 residues. The CDR3 coding sequence is TGCAGCGTTGAAGAGGGGCAGATCTATGGCTACACCTTC. Its protein is CSVEEGQIYGYTF.